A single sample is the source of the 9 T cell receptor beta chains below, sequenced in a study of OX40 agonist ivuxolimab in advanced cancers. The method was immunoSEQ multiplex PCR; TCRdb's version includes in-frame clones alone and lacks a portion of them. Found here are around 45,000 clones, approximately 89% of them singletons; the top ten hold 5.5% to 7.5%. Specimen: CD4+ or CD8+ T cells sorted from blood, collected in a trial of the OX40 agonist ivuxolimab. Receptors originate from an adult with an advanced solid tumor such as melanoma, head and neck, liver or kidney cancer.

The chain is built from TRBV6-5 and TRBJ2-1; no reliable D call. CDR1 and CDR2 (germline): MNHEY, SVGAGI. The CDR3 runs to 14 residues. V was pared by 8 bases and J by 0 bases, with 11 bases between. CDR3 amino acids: CASGSSSSYNEQFF. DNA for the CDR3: TGTGCCAGCGGAAGTAGCAGCTCCTACAATGAGCAGTTCTTC.

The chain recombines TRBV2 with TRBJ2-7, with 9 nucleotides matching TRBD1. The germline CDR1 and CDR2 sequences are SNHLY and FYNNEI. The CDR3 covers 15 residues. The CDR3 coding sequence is TGTGCCAGCAGTGAGGCGGGACAGGGCTCCCACGAGCAGTACGTC. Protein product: CASSEAGQGSHEQYV.

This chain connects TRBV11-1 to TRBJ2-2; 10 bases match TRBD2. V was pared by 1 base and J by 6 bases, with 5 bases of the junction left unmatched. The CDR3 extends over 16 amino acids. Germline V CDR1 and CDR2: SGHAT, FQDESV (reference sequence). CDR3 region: CASSLVASGSPGELFF. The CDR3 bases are TGTGCCAGCAGCTTAGTTGCTAGCGGGAGTCCCGGGGAGCTGTTTTTT.

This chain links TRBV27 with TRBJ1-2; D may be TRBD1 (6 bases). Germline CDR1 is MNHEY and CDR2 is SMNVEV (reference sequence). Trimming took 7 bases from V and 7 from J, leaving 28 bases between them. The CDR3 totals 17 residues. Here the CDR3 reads CASTSGTQGLNMFGYTF. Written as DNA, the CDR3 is TGTGCCAGCACCTCGGGGACACAGGGCCTAAATATGTTTGGCTACACCTTC.

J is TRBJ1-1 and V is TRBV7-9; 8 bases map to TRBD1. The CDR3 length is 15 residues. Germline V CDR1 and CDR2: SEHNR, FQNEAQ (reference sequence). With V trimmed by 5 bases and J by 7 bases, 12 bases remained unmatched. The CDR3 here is CASSQQTGGFGEAFF. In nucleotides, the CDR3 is TGTGCCAGCAGCCAACAAACAGGGGGATTCGGTGAAGCTTTCTTT.

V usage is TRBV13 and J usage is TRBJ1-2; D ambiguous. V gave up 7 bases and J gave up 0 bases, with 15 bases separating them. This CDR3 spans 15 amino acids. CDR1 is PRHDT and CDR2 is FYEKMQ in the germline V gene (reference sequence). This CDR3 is CASTPGPAANYGYTF. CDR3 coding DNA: TGTGCCAGCACCCCCGGGCCAGCAGCTAACTATGGCTACACCTTC.

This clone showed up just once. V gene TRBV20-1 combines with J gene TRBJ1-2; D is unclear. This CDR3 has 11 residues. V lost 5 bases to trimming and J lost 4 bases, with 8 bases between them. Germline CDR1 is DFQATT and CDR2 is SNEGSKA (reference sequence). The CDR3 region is CSASAGYGYTF. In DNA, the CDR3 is TGCAGTGCTTCCGCGGGCTATGGCTACACCTTC.

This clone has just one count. CDR3 nucleotide sequence: TGTGCCAGCATTGAGGTCTCTGGAAACACCATATATTTT. Translation: CASIEVSGNTIYF. The chain recombines TRBV6-1 with TRBJ1-3; D call uncertain. The ends were cut back, 7 bases at V and 0 bases at J, with 7 bases in the middle. Germline V gene sequence: CDR1 MNHNS, CDR2 SASEGT. The CDR3 spans 13 residues.

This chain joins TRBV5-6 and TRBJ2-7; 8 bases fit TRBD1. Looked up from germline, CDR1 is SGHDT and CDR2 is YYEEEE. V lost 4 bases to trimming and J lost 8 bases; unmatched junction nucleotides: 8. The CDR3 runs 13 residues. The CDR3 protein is CASSQGARIKQYF. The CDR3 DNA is TGTGCCAGCAGCCAGGGGGCCAGGATCAAGCAGTACTTC.